Following are 20 T cell receptor beta chains from one sample sequenced in a study of graft-versus-host responses after intestinal transplantation. Generated by immunoSEQ multiplex PCR, the TCRdb table keeps only in-frame clones and is missing some. The sample holds under 150,000 clones; approximately 90% are singletons and the top ten take under 0.2%. For these receptors, no antigen is known. The sequencing used unstimulated CD4+ T cells sorted from spleen or lymph node cells, collected before intestinal transplant. These receptors were collected from a human donor who received an intestinal transplant.

The CDR3 spells CASSLGPEHSGANVLTF. CDR3 bases: TGTGCCAGCAGCTTGGGACCGGAGCATTCTGGGGCCAACGTCCTGACTTTC. V is TRBV5-4 and J is TRBJ2-6; D gene unclear. There are 17 residues in the CDR3. V lost 0 bases, J lost 1 base, and 11 bases lay in between. CDR1 and CDR2 from the germline V gene are SGHNT and YYREEE (reference sequence).

The sample holds one count of this clone. J is TRBJ2-3 and V is TRBV5-4; no reliable D call. The CDR3 spans 15 residues. Between the trimmed V and J ends, which lost 0 bases and 0 bases, there was a span of 8 bases. CDR1 and CDR2 (germline): SGHNT, YYREEE (reference sequence). CDR3 nucleotides: TGTGCCAGCAGCTTGGGCGGTGCTAGCACAGATACGCAGTATTTT. The encoded protein is CASSLGGASTDTQYF.

The V call is TRBV5-1, the J call TRBJ1-1; the match to TRBD1 covers 8 bases. Trimming cost V 4 bases and J 3 bases; bases outside gene matches: 8. The germline V gene encodes CDR1 SGHRS and CDR2 YFSETQ. The CDR3 length is 15 residues. The CDR3 bases are TGCGCCAGCAGCAGCCAACAGGGGGGAGACACTGAAGCTTTCTTT. It codes for CASSSQQGGDTEAFF. Drawing the rest from reference TRBV5-1 and TRBJ1-1, the complete variable domain is KAGVTQTPRYLIKTRGQQVTLSCSPISGHRSVSWYQQTPGQGLQFLFEYFSETQRNKGNFPGRFSGRQFSNSRSEMNVSTLELGDSALYLCASSSQQGGDTEAFFGQGTRLTVV.

The chain couples TRBV27 to TRBJ2-7; 8 bases are shared with TRBD2. The length of the CDR3 is 15 residues. The germline V gene has CDR1 MNHEY and CDR2 SMNVEV (reference sequence). Losses at the gene ends were 5 bases for V and 2 bases for J; bases not matched to a gene: 8. CDR3 protein: CASSPLAGGPYEQYF. CDR3 nucleotide sequence: TGTGCCAGCAGTCCCCTGGCGGGGGGCCCCTACGAGCAGTACTTC.

Points on this clone: The junction shows a germline mismatch at one end, possibly a read error. The chain has TRBV10-3 and TRBJ1-2; a possible D gene is TRBD1 (6 bases). Germline CDR1 reads ENHRY; CDR2 reads SYGVKD. The CDR3 runs to 16 residues. For the CDR3, the DNA is TGTGCCATCAGTCCCATTTCAGGGGCGCAGGGCTATGGCTACATCTTC. The encoded protein is CAISPISGAQGYGYIF.

The rearrangement uses TRBV5-4 and TRBJ2-3, with 11 positions matching TRBD1. The V gene end was trimmed by 5 bases and the J gene end by 4 bases; junction bases not matched to a gene: 6. This CDR3 has 15 residues. Germline V gene sequence: CDR1 SGHNT, CDR2 YYREEE (reference sequence). The CDR3 is CASRPRTGGADTQYF. For the CDR3, the DNA is TGTGCCAGCAGGCCACGGACAGGGGGCGCAGATACGCAGTATTTT.

The chain carries TRBV6-1 and TRBJ2-7; the D gene is possibly TRBD1 (6 bases). This CDR3 spans 14 amino acids. Germline values: CDR1 MNHNS, CDR2 SASEGT. Trimming cost V 6 bases and J 0 bases, with 12 bases left between them. Written as DNA, the CDR3 is TGTGCCAGCAGCACAACAGGGCTCTCCTACGAGCAGTACTTC. The encoded protein is CASSTTGLSYEQYF.

J is TRBJ1-1 and V is TRBV7-2; D might be TRBD1 (6 bases). There are 14 residues in the CDR3. The ends were cut back, 5 bases at V and 2 bases at J, with 12 bases in the middle. Germline V CDR1 and CDR2: SGHTA, FQGNSA. The CDR3 bases are TGTGCCAGCAGCACCCTACAGGGAAACACTGAAGCTTTCTTT. As protein: CASSTLQGNTEAFF.

V gene TRBV4-3 combines with J gene TRBJ1-5; D might be TRBD1 (6 bases). This CDR3 spans 15 amino acids. Looked up from germline, CDR1 is LGHNA and CDR2 is YSLEER. V lost 6 bases and J 6 bases, leaving 18 bases between the germline ends. DNA for the CDR3: TGCGCCAGCAGGAGAGATTTGACAGGCTCTCAGCCCCAGCATTTT. The encoded protein is CASRRDLTGSQPQHF.

Note on this clone: One junction end does not reproduce the germline sequence, and a read error may be involved. The chain couples TRBV7-8 to TRBJ1-5, with 7 bases that match TRBD1. The CDR3 runs to 17 residues. Germline V CDR1 and CDR2: SGHVS, FQNEAQ. CDR3 protein: CASSLGTQGDGNRPQHF. The CDR3 DNA follows: TGTGCCAGCAGCTTAGGTACGCAGGGGGATGGCAATCGGCCCCAGCATTTT.

J is TRBJ2-2 and V is TRBV19; 9 positions match TRBD1. The CDR3 has 15 residues. V was pared by 5 bases and J by 3 bases, with 4 bases of the junction left unmatched. Germline V gene lookup returns CDR1 LNHDA and CDR2 SQIVND (reference sequence). The CDR3 nucleotides are TGTGCCAGTAGTCCGGGGACAGGGCACACCGGGGAGCTGTTTTTT. As protein: CASSPGTGHTGELFF.

On this clone: At one end, the junction sequence differs from germline, possibly due to a read error. The rearrangement uses TRBV28 and TRBJ2-7; the D gene is possibly TRBD2 (5 bases). The CDR3 consists of 12 residues. The germline gives CDR1 MDHEN, CDR2 SYDVKM. The CDR3 DNA follows: TGTGCCAGCAGCCCCACCGGGGAACGGAAGGGCTTC. It encodes CASSPTGERKGF.

The chain combines TRBV28 with TRBJ2-2, with D unresolved. The CDR3 runs 13 residues. Trimming cost V 2 bases and J 6 bases, with 7 bases left between them. The germline V gene encodes CDR1 MDHEN and CDR2 SYDVKM. CDR3 sequence reads: CASSLIFPGELFF. The DNA for the CDR3 is TGTGCCAGCAGTTTAATCTTTCCCGGGGAGCTGTTTTTT.

The chain employs TRBV6-1 and TRBJ2-3; D might be TRBD1 (5 bases). Germline loops: CDR1 MNHNS, CDR2 SASEGT. The CDR3 has 14 residues. Trimming cost V 7 bases and J 6 bases, with 17 bases left between them. The CDR3 region has the DNA TGTGCCAGCACGCAGAGGCAAGGGGTTGATACGCAGTATTTT. It yields the protein CASTQRQGVDTQYF.

This clone has only one observation. This chain joins TRBV7-9 and TRBJ1-4; no clear D gene. This CDR3 contains 16 residues. The V end lost 0 bases, the J end lost 1 base, and 9 bases lay between the germline ends. The germline CDR1 and CDR2 sequences are SEHNR and FQNEAQ (reference sequence). CDR3 sequence reads: CASSLARTETNEKLFF. As DNA, the CDR3 is TGTGCCAGCAGCTTAGCCCGAACTGAAACTAATGAAAAACTGTTTTTT.

Of note for this clone: The identical CDR3 is also encoded by other nucleotide sequences in the sample. The chain links TRBV9 to TRBJ2-5; 11 nucleotides line up with TRBD2. After removal of 0 bases from V and 4 bases from J, the junction contained 5 bases not matched to a gene. The germline V gene has CDR1 SGDLS and CDR2 YYNGEE. This CDR3 is 16 amino acids long. The CDR3 sequence is CASSVGGTSGGETQYF. CDR3 in DNA: TGTGCCAGCAGCGTAGGGGGCACTAGCGGGGGAGAGACCCAGTACTTC. The full variable domain, rest sourced from reference TRBV9 and TRBJ2-5, is DSGVTQTPKHLITATGQRVTLRCSPRSGDLSVYWYQQSLDQGLQFLIQYYNGEERAKGNILERFSAQQFPDLHSELNLSSLELGDSALYFCASSVGGTSGGETQYFGPGTRLLVL.

This chain links TRBV12-5 with TRBJ2-7; 11 bases line up with TRBD1. The V gene end was trimmed by 7 bases and the J gene end by 3 bases; junction bases not matched to a gene: 5. This CDR3 has 14 amino acids. From germline, CDR1 is LGHNT and CDR2 FRNRAP. In DNA, the CDR3 is TGTGCTAGTGCCGGGACAGGGGGTATCTACGAGCAGTACTTC. Amino acids: CASAGTGGIYEQYF. The variable domain in full, completed from reference TRBV12-5 and TRBJ2-7, reads DARVTQTPRHKVTEMGQEVTMRCQPILGHNTVFWYRQTMMQGLELLAYFRNRAPLDDSGMPKDRFSAEMPDATLATLKIQPSEPRDSAVYFCASAGTGGIYEQYFGPGTRLTVT.

The chain joins TRBV2 to TRBJ2-3; D is possibly TRBD2 (6 bases). The CDR3 totals 15 residues. V was shortened by 0 bases and J by 3 bases, with 10 bases between the two germline ends. Germline-derived CDR1 and CDR2 are SNHLY and FYNNEI. The CDR3 sequence is CASSEATGVTDTQYF. In DNA, the CDR3 is TGTGCCAGCAGTGAAGCGACGGGAGTAACAGATACGCAGTATTTT.

J is TRBJ2-5 and V is TRBV19; D may be TRBD2 (7 bases). Germline V gives CDR1 LNHDA, CDR2 SQIVND (reference sequence). V dropped 5 bases and J dropped 5 bases, with 18 bases sitting between them. The CDR3 extends over 15 amino acids. The CDR3 DNA reads as TGTGCCAGTAGTCAGGCGGGGGCGCGAGCGGAGACCCAGTACTTC. Protein sequence: CASSQAGARAETQYF.

V gene TRBV6-1 combines with J gene TRBJ2-1; weak D call: TRBD1 (5 bases). Germline values: CDR1 MNHNS, CDR2 SASEGT. The CDR3 totals 15 residues. V shed 3 bases and J shed 0 bases, with 9 bases lying between them. CDR3 loop: CASSDQGSSYNEQFF. The CDR3 DNA follows: TGTGCCAGCAGTGATCAGGGTAGCTCCTACAATGAGCAGTTCTTC.